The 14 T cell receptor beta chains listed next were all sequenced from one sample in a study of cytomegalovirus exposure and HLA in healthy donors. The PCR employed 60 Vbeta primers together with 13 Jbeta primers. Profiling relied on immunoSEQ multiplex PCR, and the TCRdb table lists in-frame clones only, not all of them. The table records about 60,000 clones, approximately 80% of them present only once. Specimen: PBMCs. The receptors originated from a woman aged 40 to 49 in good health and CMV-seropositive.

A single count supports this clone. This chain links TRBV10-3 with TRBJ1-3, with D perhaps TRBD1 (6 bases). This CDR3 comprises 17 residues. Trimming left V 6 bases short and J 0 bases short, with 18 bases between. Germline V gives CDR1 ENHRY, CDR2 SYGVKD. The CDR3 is CAIRGGAGDSSGNTIYF. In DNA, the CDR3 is TGTGCCATCAGAGGAGGAGCAGGGGATAGCTCTGGAAACACCATATATTTT.

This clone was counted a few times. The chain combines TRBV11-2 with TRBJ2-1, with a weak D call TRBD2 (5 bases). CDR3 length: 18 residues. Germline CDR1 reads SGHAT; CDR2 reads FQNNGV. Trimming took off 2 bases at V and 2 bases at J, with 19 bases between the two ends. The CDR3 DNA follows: TGTGCCAGCAGCTTACGCGGACTCCTGATAAGCCCCTACAATGAGCAGTTCTTC. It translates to CASSLRGLLISPYNEQFF.

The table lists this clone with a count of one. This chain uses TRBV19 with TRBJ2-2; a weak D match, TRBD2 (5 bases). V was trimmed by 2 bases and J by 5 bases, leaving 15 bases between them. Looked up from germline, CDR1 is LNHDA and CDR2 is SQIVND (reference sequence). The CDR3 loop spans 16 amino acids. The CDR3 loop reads CASSISHLGVTGELFF. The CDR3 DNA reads TGTGCCAGTAGTATATCCCATCTCGGGGTTACCGGGGAGCTGTTTTTT. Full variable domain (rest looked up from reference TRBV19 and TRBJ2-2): DGGITQSPKYLFRKEGQNVTLSCEQNLNHDAMYWYRQDPGQGLRLIYYSQIVNDFQKGDIAEGYSVSREKKESFPLTVTSAQKNPTAFYLCASSISHLGVTGELFFGEGSRLTVL.

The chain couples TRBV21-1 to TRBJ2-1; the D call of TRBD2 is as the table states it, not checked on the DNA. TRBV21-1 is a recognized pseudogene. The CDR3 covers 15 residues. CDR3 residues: CASSKEALAGHEQFF. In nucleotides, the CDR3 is TGTGCCAGCAGCAAAGAGGCACTAGCGGGCCACGAGCAGTTCTTC.

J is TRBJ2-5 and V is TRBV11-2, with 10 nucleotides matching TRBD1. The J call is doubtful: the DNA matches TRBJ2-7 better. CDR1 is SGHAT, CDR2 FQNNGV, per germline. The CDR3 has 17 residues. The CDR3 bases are TGTGCCAGCAGCGCGAGGCTAGGGACAGGGGCATCCTACGAGCAGTACTTC. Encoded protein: CASSARLGTGASYEQYF.

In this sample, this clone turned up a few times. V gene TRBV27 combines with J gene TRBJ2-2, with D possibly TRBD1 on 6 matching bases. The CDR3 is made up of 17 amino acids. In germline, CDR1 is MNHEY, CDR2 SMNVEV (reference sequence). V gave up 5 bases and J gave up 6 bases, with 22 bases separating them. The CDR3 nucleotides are TGTGCCAGCAGTAGAAGCCGGGATGTTTGGGGGCCCGGGGAGCTGTTTTTT. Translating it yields CASSRSRDVWGPGELFF.

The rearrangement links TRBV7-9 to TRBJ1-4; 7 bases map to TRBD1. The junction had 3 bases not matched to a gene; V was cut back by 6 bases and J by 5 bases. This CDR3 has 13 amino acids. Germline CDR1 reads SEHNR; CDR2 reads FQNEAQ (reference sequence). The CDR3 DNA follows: TGTGCCAGCAGGACAGGGTGGAATGAAAAACTGTTTTTT. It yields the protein CASRTGWNEKLFF.

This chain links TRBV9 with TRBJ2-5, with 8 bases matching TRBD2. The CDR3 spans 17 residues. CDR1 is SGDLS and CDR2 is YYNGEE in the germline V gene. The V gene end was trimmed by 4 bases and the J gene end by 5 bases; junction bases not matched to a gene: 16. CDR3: CASSPDPGGGKYETQYF. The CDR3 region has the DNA TGTGCCAGCAGCCCAGACCCAGGCGGGGGGAAATATGAGACCCAGTACTTC. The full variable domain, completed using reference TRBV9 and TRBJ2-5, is DSGVTQTPKHLITATGQRVTLRCSPRSGDLSVYWYQQSLDQGLQFLIQYYNGEERAKGNILERFSAQQFPDLHSELNLSSLELGDSALYFCASSPDPGGGKYETQYFGPGTRLLVL.

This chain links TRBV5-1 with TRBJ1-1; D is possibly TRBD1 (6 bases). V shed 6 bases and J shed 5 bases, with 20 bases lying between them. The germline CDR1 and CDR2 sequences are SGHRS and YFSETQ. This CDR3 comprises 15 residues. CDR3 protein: CASTLDRFQWTEAFF. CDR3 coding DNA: TGCGCCAGCACTCTCGACAGGTTTCAATGGACTGAAGCTTTCTTT.

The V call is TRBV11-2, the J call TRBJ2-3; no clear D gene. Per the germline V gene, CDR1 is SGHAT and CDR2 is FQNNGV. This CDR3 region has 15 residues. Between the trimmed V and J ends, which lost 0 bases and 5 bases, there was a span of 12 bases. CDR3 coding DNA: TGTGCCAGCAGCTTAGATCTCTACGAAAAAGATACGCAGTATTTT. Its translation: CASSLDLYEKDTQYF.

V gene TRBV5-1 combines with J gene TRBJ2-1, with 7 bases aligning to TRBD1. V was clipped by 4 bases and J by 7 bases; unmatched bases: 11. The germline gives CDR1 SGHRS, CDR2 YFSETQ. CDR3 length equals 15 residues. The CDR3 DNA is TGCGCCAGCAGCCTAGGGGACAGACAGACTAATGAGCAGTTCTTC. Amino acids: CASSLGDRQTNEQFF.

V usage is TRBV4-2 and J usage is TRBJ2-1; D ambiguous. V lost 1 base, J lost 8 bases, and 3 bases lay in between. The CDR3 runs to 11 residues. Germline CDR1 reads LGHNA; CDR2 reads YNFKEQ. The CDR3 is CASSQADEQFF. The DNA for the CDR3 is TGTGCCAGCAGCCAAGCGGATGAGCAGTTCTTC.

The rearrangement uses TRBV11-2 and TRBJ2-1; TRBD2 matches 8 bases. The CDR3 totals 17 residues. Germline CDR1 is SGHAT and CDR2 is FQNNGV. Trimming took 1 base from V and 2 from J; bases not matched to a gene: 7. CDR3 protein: CASSLARGGRAYNEQFF. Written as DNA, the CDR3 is TGTGCCAGCAGCTTAGCCCGCGGGGGGAGGGCCTACAATGAGCAGTTCTTC.

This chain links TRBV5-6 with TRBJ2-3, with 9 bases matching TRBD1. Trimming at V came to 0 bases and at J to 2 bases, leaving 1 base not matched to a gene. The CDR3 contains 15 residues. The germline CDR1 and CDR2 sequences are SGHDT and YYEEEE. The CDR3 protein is CASSLGTGVTDTQYF. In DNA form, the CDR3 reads TGTGCCAGCAGCTTGGGGACAGGGGTCACAGATACGCAGTATTTT.